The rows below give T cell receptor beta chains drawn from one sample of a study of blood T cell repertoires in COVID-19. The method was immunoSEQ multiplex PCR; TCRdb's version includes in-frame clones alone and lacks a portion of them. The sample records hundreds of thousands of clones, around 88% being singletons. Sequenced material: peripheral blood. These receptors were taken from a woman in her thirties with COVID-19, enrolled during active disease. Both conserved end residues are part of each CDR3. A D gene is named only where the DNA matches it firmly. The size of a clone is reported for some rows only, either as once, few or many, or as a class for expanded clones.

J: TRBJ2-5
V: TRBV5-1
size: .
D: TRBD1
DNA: TGCGCCAGCAGCTTGGAACGACAGGGGTCCCCCCAGTACTTC
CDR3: CASSLERQGSPQYF

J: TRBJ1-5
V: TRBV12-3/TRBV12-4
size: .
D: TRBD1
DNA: TGTGCCACCGGGACAGGGGGACATCAGCCCCAGCATTTT
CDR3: CATGTGGHQPQHF

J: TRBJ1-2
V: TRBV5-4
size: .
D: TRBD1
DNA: TGTGCCAGCAGCCCGGGACAGGCGCCGGGGTATGGCTACACCTTC
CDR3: CASSPGQAPGYGYTF

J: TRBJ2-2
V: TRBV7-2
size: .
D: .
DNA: TGTGCCAGCAGCTTATCTAACACCGGGGAGCTGTTTTTT
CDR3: CASSLSNTGELFF

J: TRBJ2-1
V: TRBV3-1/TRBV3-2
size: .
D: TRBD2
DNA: TGTGCCAGCAGCCAAGAGGCGGGAGGGTTTTTAAATGAGCAGTTCTTC
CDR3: CASSQEAGGFLNEQFF

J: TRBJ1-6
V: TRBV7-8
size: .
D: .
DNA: TGTGCCAGCAGCTTAGCTGGCGCCGAGCCAGGTTCACCCCTCCACTTT
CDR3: CASSLAGAEPGSPLHF

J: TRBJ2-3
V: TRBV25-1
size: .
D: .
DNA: TGTGCCAGCTCGATAGGTGGGGGCCCGACAGATACGCAGTATTTT
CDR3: CASSIGGGPTDTQYF

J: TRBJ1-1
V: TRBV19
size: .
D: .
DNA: TGTGCCAGTAGTATATCAGACAGGAACACTGAAGCTTTCTTT
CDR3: CASSISDRNTEAFF

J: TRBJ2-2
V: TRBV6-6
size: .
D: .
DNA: TGTGCCAGCAGTCCCCTTGGAGCGAACACCGGGGAGCTGTTTTTT
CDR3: CASSPLGANTGELFF

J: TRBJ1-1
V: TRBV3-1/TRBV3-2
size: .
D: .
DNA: TGTGCCAGCAGCCCGGGACTGATGAACACTGAAGCTTTCTTT
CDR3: CASSPGLMNTEAFF

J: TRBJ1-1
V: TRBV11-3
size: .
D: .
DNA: TGTGCCAGCAGCACGAGCTTCGACAGGACCATGAACACTGAAGCTTTCTTT
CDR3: CASSTSFDRTMNTEAFF

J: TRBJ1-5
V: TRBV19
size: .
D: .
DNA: TGTGCCAGTAGTTTAACAGGGCCATATAGCAATCAGCCCCAGCATTTT
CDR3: CASSLTGPYSNQPQHF

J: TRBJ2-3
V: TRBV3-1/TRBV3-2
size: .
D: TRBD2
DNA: TGTGCCAGCAGCCAAGACCCCCCAAGGACTAGCGGGGGCACAGATACGCAGTATTTT
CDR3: CASSQDPPRTSGGTDTQYF

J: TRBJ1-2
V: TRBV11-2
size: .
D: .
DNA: TGTGCCAGCAGCTTATCTGGGGGCGCGCAGTATGGCTACACCTTC
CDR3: CASSLSGGAQYGYTF

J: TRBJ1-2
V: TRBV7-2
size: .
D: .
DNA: TGTGCCAGCAGCCAACAGGGCTGGGGGGGTGGCTACACCTTC
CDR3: CASSQQGWGGGYTF

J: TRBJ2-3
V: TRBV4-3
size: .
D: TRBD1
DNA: TGCGCCAGCAGCCAAGGGCAAAGGGGGCGTGGAGATACGCAGTATTTT
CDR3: CASSQGQRGRGDTQYF

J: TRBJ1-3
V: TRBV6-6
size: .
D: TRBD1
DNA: TGTGCCAGCAGTAGATCCGGGACAGGGGTTTCAGGAAACACCATATATTTT
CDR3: CASSRSGTGVSGNTIYF

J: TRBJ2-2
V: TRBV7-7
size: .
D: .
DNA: TGTGCTAGCAGCTTATTCCCAATTAACACCGGGGAGCTGTTTTTT
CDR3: CASSLFPINTGELFF

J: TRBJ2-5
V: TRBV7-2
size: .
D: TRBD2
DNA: TGTGCCAGCAGCCAGGGACTAGCGGAAGAGACCCAGTACTTC
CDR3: CASSQGLAEETQYF

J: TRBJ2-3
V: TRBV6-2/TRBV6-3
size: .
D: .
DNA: TGTGCCAGCAGTTGGGGGGTTGGGGACGGCACAGATACGCAGTATTTT
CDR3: CASSWGVGDGTDTQYF

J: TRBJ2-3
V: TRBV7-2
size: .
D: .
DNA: TGTGCCAGCAGCTTACGTAGCAACCGGCCAAGCACAGATACGCAGTATTTT
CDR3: CASSLRSNRPSTDTQYF

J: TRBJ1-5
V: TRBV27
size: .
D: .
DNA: TGTGCCAGCAGTTTGCAGGGTATAAATCAGCCCCAGCATTTT
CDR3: CASSLQGINQPQHF

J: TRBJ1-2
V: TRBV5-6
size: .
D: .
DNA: TGTGCCAGCAGCCCCGGGACTAACTATGGCTACACCTTC
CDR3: CASSPGTNYGYTF

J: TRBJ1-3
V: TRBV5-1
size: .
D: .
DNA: TGCGCCAGCAGCTTGCAGCAGGCCTCTGGAAACACCATATATTTT
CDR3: CASSLQQASGNTIYF

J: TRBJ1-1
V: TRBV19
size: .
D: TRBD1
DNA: TGTGCCAGTAGTAAAAGGGACAGGGGGAACACTGAAGCTTTCTTT
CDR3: CASSKRDRGNTEAFF

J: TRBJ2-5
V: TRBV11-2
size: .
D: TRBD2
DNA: TGTGCCAGCAGCCGTATTAGCGGGGGGGCTGAGGCCCAGTACTTC
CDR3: CASSRISGGAEAQYF

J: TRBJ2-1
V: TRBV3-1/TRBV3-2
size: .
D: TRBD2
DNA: TGTGCCAGCAGCCAAGATCTTGTTGAGCGGGGGGCCTACAATGAGCAGTTCTTC
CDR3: CASSQDLVERGAYNEQFF

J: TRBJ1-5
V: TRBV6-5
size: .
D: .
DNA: TGTGCCAGCACCAACGGGGGGAATCAGCCCCAGCATTTT
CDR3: CASTNGGNQPQHF

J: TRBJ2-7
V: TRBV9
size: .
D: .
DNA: TGTGCCAGCAGCGTCGGCACAGGGACCTACGAGCAGTACTTC
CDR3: CASSVGTGTYEQYF

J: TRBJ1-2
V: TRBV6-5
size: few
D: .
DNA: TGTGCCAGCAGTCAGGGGACTAACTATGGCTACACCTTC
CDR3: CASSQGTNYGYTF

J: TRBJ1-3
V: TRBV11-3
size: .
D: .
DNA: TGTGCCAGCAGCCTCCCGCGGACAGACTCCACTGGAAACACCATATATTTT
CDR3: CASSLPRTDSTGNTIYF

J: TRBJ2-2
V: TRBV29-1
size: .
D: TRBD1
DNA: TGCAGCGGACAGGGGACCCCCACCGGGGAGCTGTTTTTT
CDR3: CSGQGTPTGELFF

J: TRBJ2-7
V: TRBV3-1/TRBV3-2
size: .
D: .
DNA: TGTGCCAGCAGCGTTGGGGACTTGAACTACGAGCAGTACTTC
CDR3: CASSVGDLNYEQYF

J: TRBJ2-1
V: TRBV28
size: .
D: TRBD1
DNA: TGTGCCAGCAGTCCCGGGACAGCTGCCAACAATGAGCAGTTCTTC
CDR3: CASSPGTAANNEQFF

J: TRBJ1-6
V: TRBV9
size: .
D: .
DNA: TGTGCCAGCAGCGTATCCGGAGATTCACCCCTCCACTTT
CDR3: CASSVSGDSPLHF

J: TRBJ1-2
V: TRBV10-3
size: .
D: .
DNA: TGTGCCATCACCGAGGGGGACGTCTCTAACTATGGCTACACCTTC
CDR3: CAITEGDVSNYGYTF

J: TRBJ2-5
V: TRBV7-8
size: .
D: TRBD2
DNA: TGTGCCAGCAGCTTTGGCCTTCTAGCGGGGGGCAAAGAGACCCAGTACTTC
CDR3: CASSFGLLAGGKETQYF

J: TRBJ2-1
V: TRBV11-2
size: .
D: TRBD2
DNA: TGTGCCAGCAGCACTAGCGGCTCCTACAATGAGCAGTTCTTC
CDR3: CASSTSGSYNEQFF

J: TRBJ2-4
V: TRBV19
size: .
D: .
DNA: TGTGCCAGTAGTCCTCTACAGGACTACCTAGCCAAAAACATTCAGTACTTC
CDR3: CASSPLQDYLAKNIQYF

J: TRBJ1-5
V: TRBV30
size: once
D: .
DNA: TGTGCCTGGAGCGCAGGGTCGCGCCCTAATCAGCCCCAGCATTTT
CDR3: CAWSAGSRPNQPQHF

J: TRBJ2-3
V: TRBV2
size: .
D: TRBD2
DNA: TGTGCCAGCAGTGAACCAGCGGGGGGATATTCTAGCACAGATACGCAGTATTTT
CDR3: CASSEPAGGYSSTDTQYF

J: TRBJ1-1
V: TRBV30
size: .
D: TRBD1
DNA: TGTGCCTGGAGGGACAGGGGGCCTTTTTCAGCTTTCTTT
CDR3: CAWRDRGPFSAFF

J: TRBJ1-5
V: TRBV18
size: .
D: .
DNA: TGTGCCAGCTCACCATCACCTTTCGGGGAGGGTCAGCCCCAGCATTTT
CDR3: CASSPSPFGEGQPQHF

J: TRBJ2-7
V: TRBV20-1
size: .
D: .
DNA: TGCAGTGCTCCCCAGACCTACGAGCAGTACTTC
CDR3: CSAPQTYEQYF

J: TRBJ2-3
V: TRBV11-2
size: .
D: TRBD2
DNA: TGTGCCAGCAGCTTAGGGGTAGGGACTAGCGGGGATGTCACAGATACGCAGTATTTT
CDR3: CASSLGVGTSGDVTDTQYF